The T cell receptor beta chain described here comes from a study of graft-versus-host responses after intestinal transplantation. Study results and caveats: Present in recipient marrow, GvH clones included some that appeared first in ileum or blood.

Clones were sequenced by immunoSEQ multiplex PCR, and TCRdb holds only the in-frame ones, with some missing. The sample has some 110,000 clones, about 92% seen once; the top ten hold 0.23%. Germline lookup yields CDR1 KGHSH and CDR2 LQKENI. V was clipped by 6 bases and J by 0 bases, with 9 bases between them. This CDR3 spans 14 amino acids. As to this clone: Its specificity is unknown.

This chain connects TRBV18 to TRBJ1-3; no firm D call. The sequences come from unstimulated CD4+ T cells sorted from spleen or lymph node cells, collected before transplant. This clonotype was obtained from a human donor who was the organ donor for an intestinal transplant. Written as DNA, the CDR3 is TGTGCCAGCTCGCTGGATTTCTCTGGAAACACCATATATTTT. Its protein product is CASSLDFSGNTIYF.